What follows describes a single T cell receptor (beta chain). Its matching antigen is unknown. The V end lost 2 bases, the J end lost 3 bases, and 9 bases lay between the germline ends. Germline lookup yields CDR1 SGDLS and CDR2 YYNGEE. The CDR3 is made up of 13 amino acids. The sample is drawn from a study of cytotoxic CD8 clonotypes in ibrutinib-treated CLL. Study-level information: The average sample held approximately 240,000 productive templates and about 99,000 productive rearrangements.

The data were produced by immunoSEQ multiplex PCR, yet TCRdb's version contains in-frame clones alone and is incomplete. The sample lists 150,000 or so clones, about 80% occurring once. General observations from the study: Public clonotypes, found uncommonly, either contracted or stayed stable on treatment. At ibrutinib response, clonality increased, and at progression it declined back toward baseline. Collection times varied between progressing and sustained-remission patients.

Sample: PBMCs, taken after 12 months of ibrutinib treatment. The chain links TRBV9 to TRBJ2-7, with D tentatively TRBD1 (6 bases). The receptor's source is a human donor with chronic lymphocytic leukemia. The CDR3 here is CASSVRDNYEQYF. In DNA, the CDR3 is TGTGCCAGCAGCGTCCGGGACAACTACGAGCAGTACTTC.